A selection of T cell receptor beta chains follows, all from one sample in a study of cytomegalovirus exposure and HLA in healthy donors. The table came from immunoSEQ multiplex PCR; TCRdb's copy has only in-frame clones and leaves some out. The sample lists over 150,000 clones; 60% to 85% were seen once. The sequenced sample consisted of PBMCs. These receptors all come from a male donor in good health and CMV-seronegative. CDR3s include the opening cysteine and the closing phenylalanine or tryptophan. The D gene is left open where the match is weak. Expanded clones are given a class, and other clones once, few, many or no size at all.

CDR3 | DNA | D | J | V | size
CASTIASGANVLTF | TGTGCCAGCACCATTGCGTCTGGGGCCAACGTCCTGACTTTC | NA | TRBJ2-6 | TRBV27 | NA
CASSLTGNTIYF | TGTGCCAGCAGCCTCACAGGGAACACCATATATTTT | NA | TRBJ1-3 | TRBV7-2 | NA
CASSIGLNYGYTF | TGTGCCAGTAGTATCGGACTTAACTATGGCTACACCTTC | NA | TRBJ1-2 | TRBV19 | NA
CASRPGGAFTEAFF | TGTGCCAGCCGACCAGGGGGCGCGTTTACTGAAGCTTTCTTT | TRBD1 | TRBJ1-1 | TRBV19 | NA
CASNPGRGGAGLETQYF | TGTGCCAGTAACCCAGGGCGGGGGGGGGCCGGTTTGGAGACCCAGTACTTC | TRBD2 | TRBJ2-5 | TRBV19 | NA
CASSFLAGTIEQFF | TGTGCCAGCAGTTTTTTGGCCGGGACTATTGAGCAGTTCTTC | TRBD2 | TRBJ2-1 | TRBV28 | NA
CSSGRNDEQYF | TGCAGTAGCGGGAGAAACGACGAGCAGTACTTC | TRBD2 | TRBJ2-7 | TRBV20-1 | NA
CASSFNAGYEQYF | TGTGCCAGCAGCTTCAACGCGGGCTACGAGCAGTACTTC | NA | TRBJ2-7 | TRBV7-3 | NA
CATKLREGRTDTQYF | TGTGCCACCAAGCTGCGGGAGGGACGCACAGATACGCAGTATTTT | TRBD2 | TRBJ2-3 | TRBV6-5 | few
CASSVGTGWDSGANVLTF | TGTGCCAGCAGCGTCGGGACAGGGTGGGACTCTGGGGCCAACGTCCTGACTTTC | TRBD1 | TRBJ2-6 | TRBV9 | NA
CASSLGTGGNTEAFF | TGTGCCAGCAGTTTGGGGACAGGGGGCAACACTGAAGCTTTCTTT | TRBD1 | TRBJ1-1 | TRBV28 | few
CASSLGEGVGTDTQYF | TGTGCCAGCAGCTTAGGTGAGGGGGTAGGCACAGATACGCAGTATTTT | NA | TRBJ2-3 | TRBV7-2 | few
CASSAQENTEAFF | TGCGCCAGCAGCGCACAGGAGAACACTGAAGCTTTCTTT | NA | TRBJ1-1 | TRBV4-1 | NA
CASSITPGSYTEAFF | TGTGCCAGTAGTATAACCCCAGGGTCCTACACTGAAGCTTTCTTT | NA | TRBJ1-1 | TRBV19 | once
CASSSNPGTSGEKVF | TGCGCCAGCAGCTCCAACCCCGGGACTAGCGGGGAAAAGGTCTTC | TRBD2 | TRBJ2-7 | TRBV5-1 | NA
CASSRQIYSGANVLTF | TGTGCCAGCAGCCGACAGATTTACTCTGGGGCCAACGTCCTGACTTTC | NA | TRBJ2-6 | TRBV7-8 | few
CASSTTQGNNQPQHF | TGTGCCAGCAGCACAACACAGGGGAATAATCAGCCCCAGCATTTT | TRBD1 | TRBJ1-5 | TRBV28 | NA
CASSLERGMYEKLFF | TGTGCCAGCAGCTTAGAGAGGGGGATGTATGAAAAACTGTTTTTT | NA | TRBJ1-4 | TRBV11-2 | many
CAISATSGRGPRSYNEQFF | TGTGCCATCAGTGCCACTAGCGGGAGGGGTCCCAGGTCCTACAATGAGCAGTTCTTC | TRBD2 | TRBJ2-1 | TRBV10-3 | NA
CASSKAEHSGTDTQYF | TGCGCCAGCAGCAAAGCCGAGCACTCGGGGACAGATACGCAGTATTTT | NA | TRBJ2-3 | TRBV5-1 | few
CSSGLIGHEAFF | TGCAGCTCGGGCCTTATTGGACACGAAGCTTTCTTT | NA | TRBJ1-1 | TRBV29-1 | NA
CASTLGTGWHQPQHF | TGTGCCAGCACCCTCGGGACAGGGTGGCATCAGCCCCAGCATTTT | TRBD1 | TRBJ1-5 | TRBV28 | NA
CASTLAYRNTEAFF | TGTGCCAGCACCCTAGCGTACAGAAACACTGAAGCTTTCTTT | NA | TRBJ1-1 | TRBV7-8 | NA
CATSRANRGRGANVLTF | TGTGCCACCAGCAGGGCCAACAGGGGGCGAGGGGCCAACGTCCTGACTTTC | TRBD1 | TRBJ2-6 | TRBV15 | NA
CASSLDFSSTQYF | TGTGCCAGCAGTTTAGACTTCTCCTCGACGCAGTATTTT | NA | TRBJ2-3 | TRBV27 | NA
CAWSVTWTGKPFF | TGTGCCTGGAGTGTAACCTGGACAGGGAAACCTTTCTTT | TRBD1 | TRBJ1-1 | TRBV30 | NA